This TCR beta chain came from a study of graft-versus-host responses after intestinal transplantation. Study-level points and caveats: Among recipient marrow samples, GvH clones were found; some appeared first in ileum or blood. Circulating GvH clones peaking coincided with falling HvG clones soon after transplant.

Details on this clone: What it binds is unknown.

CDR1 is MDHEN, CDR2 SYDVKM, per germline. Trimming cost V 1 base and J 5 bases, with 23 bases left between them. The CDR3 has 18 amino acids. Assay used: immunoSEQ multiplex PCR; TCRdb lists only in-frame clones, some missing. This table holds some 45,000 clones, about 91% found once. The chain combines TRBV28 with TRBJ2-5; tentatively, D is TRBD2 (6 bases). The receptor was derived from a human patient who received an intestinal transplant, so some T cells may come from the graft donor. The material was PBMCs, obtained 524 days after transplant. CDR3 protein: CASSLYPPRREVRETQYF. The CDR3 region has the DNA TGTGCCAGCAGTTTATACCCCCCCCGCAGGGAGGTGAGGGAGACCCAGTACTTC.